Sequencing of this T cell receptor beta chain was carried out in a study of metastatic and nonmetastatic thyroid tumors. Study in general: Malignant thyroid and benign thyroid patients provided blood and tumor or nodule tissue whose repertoires were compared. Study-level findings and limits: Compared with benign nodules, malignant thyroid tumors were reported to have significantly higher TCR beta diversity in both blood and tumor.

As processed by the authors: To classify distant metastasis in papillary thyroid cancer, a model was built from CDR3 differences across clinicopathological groups. TCRdb re-called the PCR reads with MiXCR. In this record, the V and J calls reflect TCRdb's handling and not the investigators' own analysis. This sample has 9,000 or so clones, with roughly 14% found just once. Only a few counts were recorded for this clone. Its matching antigen is unknown. The sample holds other DNA sequences that translate to the same CDR3. All patients were untreated before thyroid surgery. This CDR3 comprises 14 residues. Germline CDR1 reads SGHRS; CDR2 reads YFSETQ. Trimming stripped 2 bases from V and 2 bases from J, with 8 bases between.

The sample was blood. The gene calls are TRBV5-1 and TRBJ2-4; perhaps TRBD1 as D (5 bases). This clonotype originated in a female donor with papillary thyroid cancer or a benign thyroid nodule (not recorded which). Some clones in this sample may be carry-over from other donors' samples. CDR3 loop: CASSLGHSKNIQYF. The CDR3 DNA is TGCGCCAGCAGCTTAGGACACTCCAAAAACATTCAGTACTTC. The entire variable domain, with the rest obtained from reference TRBV5-1 and TRBJ2-4, is as follows: KAGVTQTPRYLIKTRGQQVTLSCSPISGHRSVSWYQQTPGQGLQFLFEYFSETQRNKGNFPGRFSGRQFSNSRSEMNVSTLELGDSALYLCASSLGHSKNIQYFGAGTRLSVL.